These 15 T cell receptor beta chains originate from one sample sequenced in a study of blood T cell repertoires in COVID-19. Clones were read by immunoSEQ multiplex PCR, and TCRdb kept only the in-frame ones, dropping some. The profile shows 200,000 to 300,000 clones, about 81% of them singletons. Material: peripheral blood. These receptors were taken from a woman in her sixties with active or convalescent COVID-19.

This sequence joins TRBV2 and TRBJ2-3; 14 bases are shared with TRBD2. The germline gives CDR1 SNHLY, CDR2 FYNNEI. CDR3 length equals 16 residues. V trimming: 4 bases; J trimming: 4 bases; junction bases outside the gene matches: 4. Here the CDR3 reads CASSVRLAGGPDTQYF. The CDR3 region has the DNA TGTGCCAGCAGTGTGCGACTAGCGGGGGGGCCAGATACGCAGTATTTT.

Concerning this clone itself: Since no conserved phenylalanine or tryptophan closes the CDR3, a read error is the likely cause. Because the CDR3's place on the DNA is in doubt, the DNA is left out and the CDR3 is given as listed by TCRdb. This chain connects TRBV3-1 (or the pseudogene TRBV3-2) to TRBJ1-2; the D call in the table, TRBD1, was not verified against the DNA. The CDR3 extends over 9 residues, inclusive of both ends. Per the germline V gene, CDR1 is LGHDT and CDR2 is YNNKEL (reference sequence). The chain's CDR3 is CASSQDRVG.

This clone was counted only a few times. The chain has TRBV10-2 and TRBJ2-7, with a possible D match to TRBD2 (6 bases). Trimming cost V 4 bases and J 7 bases, with 17 bases left between them. The CDR3 length is 14 residues. The V gene's germline CDR1 is WSHSY and CDR2 SAAADI. The CDR3 DNA sequence: TGCGCCAGCAGTGTTGGTGGGCGCGGAGGGGAGCAGTACTTC. Translating it yields CASSVGGRGGEQYF.

The chain employs TRBV4-2 and TRBJ2-1; D is unclear. The V gene lost 1 base and the J gene lost 6 bases, with 10 bases spanning the gap. Germline V CDR1 and CDR2: LGHNA, YNFKEQ. The CDR3 contains 14 residues. The CDR3 sequence is CASSQVGAPNEQFF. CDR3 DNA: TGTGCCAGCAGCCAAGTTGGAGCGCCCAATGAGCAGTTCTTC.

As to this clone: Other nucleotide sequences in the sample specify the same CDR3. The chain uses TRBV11-2 and TRBJ2-7; D gene unclear. The V end was cut by 5 bases, the J end by 0 bases, with 5 bases between. CDR3 length: 12 residues. Germline V gives CDR1 SGHAT, CDR2 FQNNGV. CDR3 sequence (DNA): TGTGCCAGCAGCCCCAGCTCCTACGAGCAGTACTTC. It yields the protein CASSPSSYEQYF.

The chain is built from TRBV6-4 and TRBJ2-2; tentative D call: TRBD2 (6 bases). The germline V gene has CDR1 MRHNA and CDR2 SNTAGT. The CDR3 loop spans 14 amino acids. The V end lost 3 bases, the J end lost 5 bases, and 10 bases lay between the germline ends. The CDR3 DNA sequence: TGTGCCAGCAGTGAGGGGGGAGAGACCGGGGAGCTGTTTTTT. Its protein product is CASSEGGETGELFF.

The chain combines TRBV2 with TRBJ1-2; a weak D match, TRBD1 (6 bases). V dropped 3 bases and J dropped 6 bases, with 11 bases sitting between them. Germline V gene sequence: CDR1 SNHLY, CDR2 FYNNEI. There are 13 residues in the CDR3. The CDR3 coding sequence is TGTGCCAGCAGTGAGCAGGGGAGCAATGGCTACACCTTC. This translates into CASSEQGSNGYTF.

The chain combines TRBV3-1 (or the pseudogene TRBV3-2) with TRBJ2-7; the match to TRBD2 covers 12 bases. Germline V CDR1 and CDR2: LGHDT, YNNKEL (reference sequence). The CDR3 spans 15 residues. V was clipped by 6 bases and J by 2 bases; unmatched bases: 5. The CDR3 coding sequence is TGTGCCAGCAGTTCGACTAGCGGGGGCCCCTACGAGCAGTACTTC. It translates to CASSSTSGGPYEQYF.

The chain joins TRBV9 to TRBJ2-5, with D possibly matching TRBD2 (5 bases). The CDR3 spans 13 residues. The V end was cut by 3 bases, the J end by 0 bases, with 6 bases between. In germline, CDR1 is SGDLS, CDR2 YYNGEE. The CDR3 loop reads CASSAGNQETQYF. The CDR3 nucleotides are TGTGCCAGCAGCGCCGGGAACCAAGAGACCCAGTACTTC. The complete variable domain, with remaining parts taken from reference TRBV9 and TRBJ2-5, reads DSGVTQTPKHLITATGQRVTLRCSPRSGDLSVYWYQQSLDQGLQFLIQYYNGEERAKGNILERFSAQQFPDLHSELNLSSLELGDSALYFCASSAGNQETQYFGPGTRLLVL.

V gene TRBV5-5 combines with J gene TRBJ1-1; no definite D call. Germline V gene lookup returns CDR1 SGHKS and CDR2 YYEKEE (reference sequence). CDR3 length: 15 residues. V lost 1 base and J lost 2, with 12 bases in between. CDR3 DNA sequence: TGTGCCAGCAGCTTGTTTCGGGGTACAAACACTGAAGCTTTCTTT. This translates into CASSLFRGTNTEAFF.

The gene calls are TRBV5-1 and TRBJ1-2; no definite D call. The CDR3 loop spans 11 amino acids. The germline V gene encodes CDR1 SGHRS and CDR2 YFSETQ. V dropped 0 bases and J dropped 10 bases, with 7 bases sitting between them. Written as DNA, the CDR3 is TGCGCCAGCAGCTTGGGCGCGGTCTACACCTTC. As protein: CASSLGAVYTF.

This chain links TRBV27 with TRBJ1-2; D possibly corresponds to TRBD1 (6 bases). The CDR3 loop spans 14 amino acids. Deletions cut 5 bases from V and 5 bases from J, with 15 bases between. CDR1 is MNHEY, CDR2 SMNVEV, per germline (reference sequence). CDR3 protein: CASSPDRNGYGYTF. The CDR3 nucleotides are TGTGCCAGCAGTCCCGACAGGAATGGGTATGGCTACACCTTC.

The V and J genes are TRBV4-3 and TRBJ2-7; tentative D call: TRBD1 (5 bases). Trimming removed 0 bases at V and 2 bases at J, with 14 bases between. The germline V gene has CDR1 LGHNA and CDR2 YSLEER. This CDR3 spans 16 amino acids. The CDR3 DNA follows: TGCGCCAGCAGCCAAGATTCCAGACAGCGAGCCTACGAGCAGTACTTC. Translating gives CASSQDSRQRAYEQYF.

The V gene is TRBV7-6, the J gene TRBJ1-4, with 8 bases identical to TRBD1. Germline CDR1 is SGHVS and CDR2 is FNYEAQ. V shed 5 bases and J 8 bases; nucleotides not matched to a gene: 7. This CDR3 has 14 amino acids. CDR3 in DNA: TGTGCCAGCAGCCCATGGACAGGGAACGAAAAACTGTTTTTT. Protein product: CASSPWTGNEKLFF.

The rearrangement uses TRBV10-1 and TRBJ1-2; possibly TRBD1 for D (6 bases). The CDR3 length is 16 residues. CDR1 and CDR2 from the germline V gene are WNHNN and SYGVQD (reference sequence). V was shortened by 5 bases and J by 8 bases, with 24 bases between the two germline ends. The CDR3 region has the DNA TGCGCCAGCAGTCCTAGGGGGGGACCCTCTCCTTGGGGCTACACCTTC. It yields the protein CASSPRGGPSPWGYTF.